The clone carrying this T cell receptor beta chain showed up many times. The sample belongs to a study of T cells after yellow fever vaccination. Looking at the study overall: Fractions with few cells were prepared using SMART-Seq v4 Ultra Low Input. General study points: Some clonotypes, a small share, were shared between CD4 and CD8 compartments. Most clones from primary vaccination were detected again post-booster (roughly 96% CD4, about 88% CD8).

This CDR3 has 15 amino acids. V trimming: 3 bases; J trimming: 9 bases; junction bases outside the gene matches: 7. Germline loops: CDR1 DFQATT, CDR2 SNEGSKA (reference sequence). TCRdb processed the 5' RACE reads anew with MiXCR; each CDR3 protein has one entry. The table lists about 45,000 distinct CDR3 sequences, approximately 6.3% of them singletons. The genes are TRBV20-1 and TRBJ2-1, with 14 positions matching TRBD2. The source material was CD8+ T cells not binding an NS4B(214-222) dextramer, sorted from PBMCs, sampled 45 days after the yellow fever booster vaccination. The sequence derives from a man younger than 45 who received the YFV17D yellow fever vaccine. CDR3 coding DNA: TGCAGTGCTAGGGATGGGACTAGCGGGAGTTCTGAGCAGTTCTTC. Protein sequence: CSARDGTSGSSEQFF.